This T cell receptor beta chain was captured by sequencing in a study of T cell repertoires in cytomegalovirus infection. The wider study: The authors relied on CMV epitopes, both recently identified HLA-C-restricted and well-studied HLA-B-restricted. CMV infection together with matching HLA type was indicated by public TCR beta signatures.

Many counts were recorded for this clonotype. Its antigen is as yet unknown. Study-wide findings and caveats: Accumulated public TCR beta family frequency recognized individuals carrying CMV together with the relevant HLA.

TCRdb recomputed calls from the reads with MiXCR, one row per CDR3 protein. This sample has more than 250,000 distinct CDR3 sequences, with about 25% found just once. The sequence was collected from a human donor in good health (CMV status not recorded). Some clones in this sample may be carry-over from other donors' samples. The input for sequencing was cultured PBMCs, taken from culture after CMV antigen stimulation.

The CDR3 DNA is TGTGCCAGCAGCGTCCGGGCCGATACGCAGTATTTT. It encodes CASSVRADTQYF. The gene calls are TRBV7-2 and TRBJ2-3; D is unresolved. Germline-derived CDR1 and CDR2 are SGHTA and FQGNSA. The CDR3 consists of 12 residues. The V and J ends lost 5 bases and 6 bases respectively, with 9 bases between them.